One TCR beta chain is described in this entry. Its target is unknown. The same CDR3 is also encoded by other DNA sequences in this sample. The table came from immunoSEQ multiplex PCR; TCRdb's copy has only in-frame clones and leaves some out. The sample yields roughly 2 million clones, approximately 94% seen once. This CDR3 region has 14 residues. V dropped 2 bases and J dropped 0 bases, with 6 bases sitting between them. The germline CDR1 and CDR2 sequences are SGHRS and YFSETQ. The record originates from a study of shared clonotypes between healthy human individuals. Background on the study: There were three CD4 naive, three CD4 memory, two CD8 naive and one CD8 memory plates per donor. Notes on the study in general: Rarefaction analysis demonstrated incomplete sorted-subset sequencing notwithstanding large depth. Compared with memory subsets, naive subsets generally had larger estimated richness. Non-shared clonotypes had lower generation probabilities than clonotypes shared by all four sorted-subset donors.

This receptor was identified in a man aged 18-30 years in good health. Sequencing was done on a sample of naive CD4+ T cells sorted from blood. Subset defined: CD45RA+ positively selected. The chain employs TRBV5-1 and TRBJ2-1; a possible D gene is TRBD2 (5 bases). CDR3 coding DNA: TGCGCCAGCAGCTTCGGGATCTCCTACAATGAGCAGTTCTTC. This translates into CASSFGISYNEQFF.